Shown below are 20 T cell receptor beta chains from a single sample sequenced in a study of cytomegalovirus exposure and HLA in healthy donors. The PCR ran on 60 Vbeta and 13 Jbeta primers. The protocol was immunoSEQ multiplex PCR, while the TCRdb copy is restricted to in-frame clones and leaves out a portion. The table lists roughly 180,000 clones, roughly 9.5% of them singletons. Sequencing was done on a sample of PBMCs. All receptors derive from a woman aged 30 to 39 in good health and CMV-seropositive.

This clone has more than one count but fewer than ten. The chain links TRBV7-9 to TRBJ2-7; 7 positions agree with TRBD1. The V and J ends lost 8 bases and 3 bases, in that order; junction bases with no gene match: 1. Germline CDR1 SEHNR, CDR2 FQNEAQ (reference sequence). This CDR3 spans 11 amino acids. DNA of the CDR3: TGTGCCAGCGGACAGGACTACGAGCAGTACTTC. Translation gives CASGQDYEQYF.

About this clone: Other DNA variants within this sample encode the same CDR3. Written as DNA, the CDR3 is TGTGCCAGCAGCTTAGACTTACAGGGCTACACCTTC. Its translation: CASSLDLQGYTF. J is TRBJ1-2 and V is TRBV7-9; unclear D gene. Trimming pared 1 base from V and 8 bases from J, leaving 8 bases between. This CDR3 contains 12 residues. CDR1 is SEHNR, CDR2 FQNEAQ, per germline (reference sequence).

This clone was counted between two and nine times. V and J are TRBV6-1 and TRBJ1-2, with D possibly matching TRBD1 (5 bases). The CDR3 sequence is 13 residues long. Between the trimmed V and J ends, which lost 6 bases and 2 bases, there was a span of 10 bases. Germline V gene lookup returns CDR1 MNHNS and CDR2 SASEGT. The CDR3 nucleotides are TGTGCCAGCAGAACGACAGACAACTATGGCTACACCTTC. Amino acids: CASRTTDNYGYTF.

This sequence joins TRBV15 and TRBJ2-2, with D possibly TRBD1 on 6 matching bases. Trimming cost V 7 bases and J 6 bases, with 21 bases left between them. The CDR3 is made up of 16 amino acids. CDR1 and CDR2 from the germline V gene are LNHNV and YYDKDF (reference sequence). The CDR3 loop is CATTNPGTLGSGELFF. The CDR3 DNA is TGTGCCACCACCAACCCCGGGACATTGGGGTCCGGGGAGCTGTTTTTT.

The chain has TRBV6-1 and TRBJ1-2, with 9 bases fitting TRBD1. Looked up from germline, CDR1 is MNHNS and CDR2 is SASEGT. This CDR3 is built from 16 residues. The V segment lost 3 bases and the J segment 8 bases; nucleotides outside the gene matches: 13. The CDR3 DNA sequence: TGTGCCAGCAGTGAGTTTTGGGACAGGGTTTTGAGCGGCTACACCTTC. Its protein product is CASSEFWDRVLSGYTF.

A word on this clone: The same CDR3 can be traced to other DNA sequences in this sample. CDR3 sequence: CASSPGGYNEQFF. CDR3 sequence (DNA): TGTGCCAGCAGCCCCGGAGGGTACAATGAGCAGTTCTTC. V gene TRBV6-5 combines with J gene TRBJ2-1, with a weak D call TRBD2 (6 bases). Germline values: CDR1 MNHEY, CDR2 SVGAGI. This CDR3 is built from 13 residues. The germline V and J ends were trimmed by 6 bases and 4 bases, with 10 bases remaining between them.

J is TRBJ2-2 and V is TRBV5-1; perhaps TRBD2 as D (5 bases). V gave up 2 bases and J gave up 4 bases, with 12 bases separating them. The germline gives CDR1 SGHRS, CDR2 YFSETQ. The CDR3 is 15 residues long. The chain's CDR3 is CASSFAGTGTGELFF. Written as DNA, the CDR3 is TGCGCCAGCAGCTTTGCGGGTACCGGCACCGGGGAGCTGTTTTTT.

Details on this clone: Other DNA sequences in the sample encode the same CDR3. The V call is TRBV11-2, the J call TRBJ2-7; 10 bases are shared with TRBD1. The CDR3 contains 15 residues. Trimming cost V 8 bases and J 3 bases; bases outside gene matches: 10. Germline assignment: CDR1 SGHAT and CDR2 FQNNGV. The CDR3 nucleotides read TGTGCCAGCTCATCCGAGACAGGGGGCTTCTACGAGCAGTACTTC. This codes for CASSSETGGFYEQYF.

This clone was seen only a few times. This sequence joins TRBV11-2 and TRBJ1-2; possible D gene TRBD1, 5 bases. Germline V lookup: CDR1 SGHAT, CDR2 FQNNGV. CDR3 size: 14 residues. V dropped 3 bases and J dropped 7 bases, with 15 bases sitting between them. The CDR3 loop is CASSLWGRESGYTF. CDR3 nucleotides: TGTGCCAGCAGCTTGTGGGGCAGGGAAAGTGGCTACACCTTC.

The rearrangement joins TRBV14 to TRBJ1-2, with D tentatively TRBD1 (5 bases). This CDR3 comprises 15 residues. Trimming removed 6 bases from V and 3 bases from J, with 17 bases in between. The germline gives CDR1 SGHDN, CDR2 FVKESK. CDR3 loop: CASSSNPTDYYGYTF. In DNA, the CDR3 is TGTGCCAGCAGTTCCAACCCGACAGACTACTATGGCTACACCTTC. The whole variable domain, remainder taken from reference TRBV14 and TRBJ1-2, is EAGVTQFPSHSVIEKGQTVTLRCDPISGHDNLYWYRRVMGKEIKFLLHFVKESKQDESGMPNNRFLAERTGGTYSTLKVQPAELEDSGVYFCASSSNPTDYYGYTFGSGTRLTVV.

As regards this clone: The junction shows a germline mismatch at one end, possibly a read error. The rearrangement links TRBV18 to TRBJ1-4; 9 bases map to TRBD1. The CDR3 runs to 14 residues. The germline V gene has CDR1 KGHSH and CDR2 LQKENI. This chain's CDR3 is CASSPQGAGEKLFF. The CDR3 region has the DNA TGTGCCAGCTCGCCACAGGGGGCGGGTGAAAAACTGTTTTTT. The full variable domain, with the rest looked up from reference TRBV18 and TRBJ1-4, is NAGVMQNPRHLVRRRGQEARLRCSPMKGHSHVYWYRQLPEEGLKFMVYLQKENIIDESGMPKERFSAEFPKEGPSILRIQQVVRGDSAAYFCASSPQGAGEKLFFGSGTQLSVL.

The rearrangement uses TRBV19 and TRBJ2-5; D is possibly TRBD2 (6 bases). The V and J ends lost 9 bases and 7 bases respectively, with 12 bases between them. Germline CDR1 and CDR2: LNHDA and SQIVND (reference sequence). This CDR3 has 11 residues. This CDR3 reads CASADGRTQYF. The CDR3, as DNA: TGTGCCAGCGCGGACGGGAGGACCCAGTACTTC.

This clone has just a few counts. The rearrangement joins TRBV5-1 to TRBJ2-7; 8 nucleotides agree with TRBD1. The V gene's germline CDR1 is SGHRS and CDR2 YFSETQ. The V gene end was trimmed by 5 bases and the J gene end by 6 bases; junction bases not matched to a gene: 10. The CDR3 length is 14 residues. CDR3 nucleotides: TGCGCCAGCAGTCAAGGACAGGGAAGGAGCGAGCAGTACTTC. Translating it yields CASSQGQGRSEQYF.

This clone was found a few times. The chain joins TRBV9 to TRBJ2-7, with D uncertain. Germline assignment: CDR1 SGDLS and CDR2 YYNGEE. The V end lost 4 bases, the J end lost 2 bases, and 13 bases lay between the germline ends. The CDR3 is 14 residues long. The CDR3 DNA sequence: TGTGCCAGCAGCCCCGGCGGCCGGGCCTACGAGCAGTACTTC. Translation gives CASSPGGRAYEQYF.

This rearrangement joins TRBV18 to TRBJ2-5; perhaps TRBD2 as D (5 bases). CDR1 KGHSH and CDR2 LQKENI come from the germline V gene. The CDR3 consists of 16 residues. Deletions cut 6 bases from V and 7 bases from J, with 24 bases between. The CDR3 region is CASSPTNEGGFPTQYF. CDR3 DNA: TGTGCCAGCTCTCCCACCAATGAGGGCGGATTCCCGACCCAGTACTTC.

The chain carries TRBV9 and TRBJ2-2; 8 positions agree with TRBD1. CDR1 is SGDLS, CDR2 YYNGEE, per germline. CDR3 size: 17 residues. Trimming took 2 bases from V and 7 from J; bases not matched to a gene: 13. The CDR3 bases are TGTGCCAGCAGCGTCAATCAGGACAGGGTGGTAATCGGGGAGCTGTTTTTT. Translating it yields CASSVNQDRVVIGELFF.

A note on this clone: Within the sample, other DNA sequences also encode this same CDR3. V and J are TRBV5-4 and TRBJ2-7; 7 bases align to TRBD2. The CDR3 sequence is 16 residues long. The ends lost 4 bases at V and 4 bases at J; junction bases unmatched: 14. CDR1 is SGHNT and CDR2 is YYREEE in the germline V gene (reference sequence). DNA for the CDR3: TGTGCCAGCAGCGACGGGAGGCTAGCGCCGGGTTACGAGCAGTACTTC. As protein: CASSDGRLAPGYEQYF.

The CDR3 bases are TGTGCCAGCAGTGAAGCAATCGCGGATACGCAGTATTTT. Amino acids: CASSEAIADTQYF. The genes are TRBV6-1 and TRBJ2-3; D is ambiguous. Deletions cut 0 bases from V and 6 bases from J, with 7 bases between. Germline V gene data show CDR1 as MNHNS and CDR2 as SASEGT. CDR3 length: 13 residues.

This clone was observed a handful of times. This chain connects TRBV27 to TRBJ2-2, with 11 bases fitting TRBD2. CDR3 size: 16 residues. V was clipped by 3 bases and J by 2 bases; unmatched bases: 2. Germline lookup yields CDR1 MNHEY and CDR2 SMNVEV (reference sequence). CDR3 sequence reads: CASSFRLAGNTGELFF. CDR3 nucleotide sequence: TGTGCCAGCAGTTTCCGACTAGCGGGAAACACCGGGGAGCTGTTTTTT.

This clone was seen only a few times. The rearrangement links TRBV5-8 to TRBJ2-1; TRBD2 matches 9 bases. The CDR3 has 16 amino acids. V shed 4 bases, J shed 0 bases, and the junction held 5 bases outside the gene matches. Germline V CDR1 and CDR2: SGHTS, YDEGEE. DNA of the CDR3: TGTGCCAGCAGCCCATATAGCGGGAGCTCCTACAATGAGCAGTTCTTC. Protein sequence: CASSPYSGSSYNEQFF.